The 26 T cell receptor beta chains below were found in one sample sequenced in a study of TIL therapy for anti-PD-1-resistant metastatic lung cancer. Regarding time point: pre-treatment sample, taken before nivolumab and TIL therapy. Sequencing used immunoSEQ v3. Profiling relied on immunoSEQ multiplex PCR, and the TCRdb table lists in-frame clones only, not all of them. The sample lists 50,000 to 65,000 clones; 81% were seen once. This specimen was blood, taken at baseline. The origin of the receptors is a person between 30 and 79 years old with non-small cell lung cancer.

The table lists this clone with a count of one. This chain connects TRBV10-3 to TRBJ2-3; weak D call: TRBD2 (5 bases). This CDR3 has 14 amino acids. V lost 3 bases, J lost 5 bases, and 12 bases lay in between. Germline-derived CDR1 and CDR2 are ENHRY and SYGVKD. CDR3 DNA sequence: TGTGCCATCAGTGAAGCGGAGAACGGAGATACGCAGTATTTT. Amino acid sequence: CAISEAENGDTQYF.

V and J are TRBV29-1 and TRBJ2-7; D is possibly TRBD2 (5 bases). The length of the CDR3 is 16 residues. Germline V CDR1 and CDR2: SQVTM, ANQGSEA. V was shortened by 3 bases and J by 2 bases, with 20 bases between the two germline ends. DNA for the CDR3: TGCAGCGTTGATGGGTCGATGGGCGGGCATCCCTACGAGCAGTACTTC. It specifies CSVDGSMGGHPYEQYF.

The chain joins TRBV24-1 to TRBJ1-5, with unresolved D. This CDR3 spans 15 amino acids. Per the germline V gene, CDR1 is KGHDR and CDR2 is SFDVKD. The V gene lost 9 bases and the J gene lost 0 bases, with 14 bases spanning the gap. The CDR3, as DNA: TGTGCCACCCCAGAGAAATCTGCTAGCAATCAGCCCCAGCATTTT. Protein product: CATPEKSASNQPQHF.

The chain recombines TRBV5-4 with TRBJ2-5, with 8 bases that match TRBD2. V shed 1 base, J shed 3 bases, and the junction held 2 bases outside the gene matches. The germline V gene has CDR1 SGHNT and CDR2 YYREEE (reference sequence). CDR3 length: 14 residues. The CDR3 DNA reads TGTGCCAGCAGCTTGAAAGCGGGAGAAGAGACCCAGTACTTC. Protein sequence: CASSLKAGEETQYF.

The chain has TRBV5-1 and TRBJ1-1; weak D call: TRBD1 (5 bases). Deletions cut 7 bases from V and 7 bases from J, with 26 bases between. Germline V gives CDR1 SGHRS, CDR2 YFSETQ. This CDR3 is built from 16 residues. This CDR3 is CASGVGGNSQGDEAFF. The CDR3 DNA sequence: TGCGCCAGCGGAGTGGGAGGGAACTCTCAGGGAGATGAAGCTTTCTTT.

This clone was counted a single time. The chain carries TRBV24-1 and TRBJ2-5; 7 bases align to TRBD1. The CDR3 is 14 amino acids. The trim removed 4 bases at V and 2 bases at J, leaving 3 bases unmatched. Germline V CDR1 and CDR2: KGHDR, SFDVKD. The CDR3 region is CATSEGQPQETQYF. The CDR3, as DNA: TGTGCCACCAGTGAGGGACAGCCTCAAGAGACCCAGTACTTC.

The chain combines TRBV7-6 with TRBJ2-1; D gene uncertain. V was pared by 2 bases and J by 4 bases, with 6 bases between. Germline V gene sequence: CDR1 SGHVS, CDR2 FNYEAQ. The CDR3 is 13 residues long. Written as DNA, the CDR3 is TGTGCCAGCAGCTTAAACTCATACAATGAGCAGTTCTTC. This gives the protein CASSLNSYNEQFF.

This clone was detected once. This rearrangement joins TRBV4-2 to TRBJ2-1, with D unclear. The CDR3 sequence is 14 residues long. Trimming removed 0 bases at V and 4 bases at J, with 7 bases between. Germline CDR1 is LGHNA and CDR2 is YNFKEQ. CDR3 nucleotide sequence: TGTGCCAGCAGCCAAGACCCAGCGTACAATGAGCAGTTCTTC. Translation: CASSQDPAYNEQFF.

The CDR3 region has the DNA TGTGCCAGCAGCTTAGAGGTGCGCCGGCGGACCGGGGAGCTGTTTTTT. This encodes CASSLEVRRRTGELFF. The J gene is TRBJ2-2, the V gene TRBV11-2, with D unclear. The CDR3 has 16 amino acids. Germline loops: CDR1 SGHAT, CDR2 FQNNGV. V was trimmed by 0 bases and J by 5 bases, leaving 13 bases between them.

The chain is built from TRBV11-2 and TRBJ2-2, with 10 bases lining up with TRBD2. The CDR3 is 14 residues long. The V segment lost 5 bases and the J segment 5 bases; nucleotides outside the gene matches: 2. The germline gives CDR1 SGHAT, CDR2 FQNNGV. The CDR3 bases are TGTGCCAGCAGCATTAGCGGGAGGACCGGGGAGCTGTTTTTT. As protein: CASSISGRTGELFF.

J is TRBJ2-2 and V is TRBV4-3; D may match TRBD1 or TRBD2 (5 bases each). The CDR3 is 14 residues long. Germline CDR1 reads LGHNA; CDR2 reads YSLEER. Trimming shortened V by 0 bases and J by 5 bases, and 7 bases separated the two germline ends. The CDR3 sequence is CASSQDWGTGELFF. CDR3 DNA: TGCGCCAGCAGCCAAGATTGGGGGACCGGGGAGCTGTTTTTT.

The chain recombines TRBV7-6 with TRBJ2-2, with a possible D match to TRBD2 (6 bases). This CDR3 comprises 15 residues. Germline V gene sequence: CDR1 SGHVS, CDR2 FNYEAQ. Trimming cost V 3 bases and J 3 bases, with 11 bases left between them. The chain's CDR3 is CASSFRERDTGELFF. In DNA, the CDR3 is TGTGCCAGCAGCTTTCGAGAGCGGGACACCGGGGAGCTGTTTTTT.

J is TRBJ2-7 and V is TRBV4-2; 9 positions agree with TRBD2. Germline-derived CDR1 and CDR2 are LGHNA and YNFKEQ. After removal of 4 bases from V and 1 base from J, the junction contained 2 bases not matched to a gene. The CDR3 is 14 residues long. The CDR3 is CASSRSGSSYEQYF. CDR3 sequence (DNA): TGTGCCAGCAGCCGTAGCGGGAGTTCCTACGAGCAGTACTTC.

The chain uses TRBV7-9 and TRBJ2-1, with 10 bases that match TRBD1. This CDR3 is 15 amino acids long. CDR1 and CDR2 from the germline V gene are SEHNR and FQNEAQ (reference sequence). The V segment lost 5 bases and the J segment 10 bases; nucleotides outside the gene matches: 11. CDR3 protein: CASSVKGTGAEEQFF. CDR3 bases: TGTGCCAGCAGCGTTAAAGGGACAGGGGCGGAAGAGCAGTTCTTC. Full variable domain (missing parts from reference TRBV7-9 and TRBJ2-1): DTGVSQNPRHKITKRGQNVTFRCDPISEHNRLYWYRQTLGQGPEFLTYFQNEAQLEKSRLLSDRFSAERPKGSFSTLEIQRTEQGDSAMYLCASSVKGTGAEEQFFGPGTRLTVL.

The CDR3 bases are TGTGCCAGCACCTTGCTAGCGGGAGGGGGTGAGCAGTACTTC. This gives the protein CASTLLAGGGEQYF. This chain joins TRBV28 and TRBJ2-7, with TRBD2 identical over 12 bases. The junction had 8 bases not matched to a gene; V was cut back by 7 bases and J by 7 bases. The CDR3 sequence is 14 residues long. From germline, CDR1 is MDHEN and CDR2 SYDVKM.

V and J are TRBV7-8 and TRBJ1-5; 10 bases are shared with TRBD1. This CDR3 is built from 15 residues. After removal of 6 bases from V and 3 bases from J, the junction contained 5 bases not matched to a gene. Germline V gives CDR1 SGHVS, CDR2 FQNEAQ. The CDR3 region has the DNA TGTGCCAGCAGACCAGGGACAGGGGCCAATCAGCCCCAGCATTTT. Translating it yields CASRPGTGANQPQHF.

The chain couples TRBV28 to TRBJ2-7; 8 bases line up with TRBD1. J was trimmed by 0 bases and V by 6 bases; bases with no gene match: 10. From germline, CDR1 is MDHEN and CDR2 SYDVKM. The CDR3 is 16 amino acids. The DNA for the CDR3 is TGTGCCAGCAGGCCGTTCGGGACAGGCAACTCCTACGAGCAGTACTTC. This codes for CASRPFGTGNSYEQYF.

The chain combines TRBV15 with TRBJ1-3; D remains ambiguous. Per germline, CDR1 LNHNV and CDR2 YYDKDF (reference sequence). This CDR3 is built from 15 residues. The V gene lost 6 bases and the J gene lost 0 bases, with 12 bases spanning the gap. CDR3 in amino acids: CATSKRDYSGNTIYF. The CDR3, as DNA: TGTGCCACCAGTAAGCGGGATTACTCTGGAAACACCATATATTTT. The full variable domain, its missing parts supplied by reference TRBV15 and TRBJ1-3, is DAMVIQNPRYQVTQFGKPVTLSCSQTLNHNVMYWYQQKSSQAPKLLFHYYDKDFNNEADTPDNFQSRRPNTSFCFLDIRSPGLGDTAMYLCATSKRDYSGNTIYFGEGSWLTVV.

V gene TRBV6-2 or TRBV6-3 combines with J gene TRBJ1-3, with D possibly TRBD1 on 6 matching bases. This CDR3 has 16 amino acids. With 2 bases removed from V and 2 bases from J, the gap between germline ends came to 13 bases. Germline values: CDR1 MNHEY, CDR2 SVGEGT. The CDR3 DNA is TGTGCCAGCAGTTACGTTCGGGGGGCGGCTGGAAACACCATATATTTT. It yields the protein CASSYVRGAAGNTIYF.

The J gene is TRBJ2-7, the V gene TRBV10-3; TRBD1 agrees at 7 bases. V gave up 8 bases and J gave up 0 bases; unmatched junction bases: 4. Germline CDR1 and CDR2: ENHRY and SYGVKD. CDR3 size: 13 residues. The CDR3 reads CAIQGGSSYEQYF. The CDR3 DNA reads TGTGCCATCCAAGGGGGCAGCTCCTACGAGCAGTACTTC.

The gene calls are TRBV6-5 and TRBJ1-6; D not resolved. Looked up from germline, CDR1 is MNHEY and CDR2 is SVGAGI. The CDR3 has 14 amino acids. V lost 5 bases to trimming and J lost 7 bases, with 12 bases between them. CDR3 protein: CASSTGNGNSPLHF. The CDR3 nucleotides read TGTGCCAGCAGTACGGGGAACGGGAATTCACCCCTCCACTTT.

The rearrangement links TRBV2 to TRBJ2-3, with 9 bases that match TRBD1. The V and J ends lost 6 bases and 5 bases, in that order; junction bases with no gene match: 6. The CDR3 spans 14 residues. CDR1 is SNHLY, CDR2 FYNNEI, per germline. The CDR3 region has the DNA TGTGCCAGCAGGGCCGGGACAGGGAGAGATACGCAGTATTTT. It translates to CASRAGTGRDTQYF.

The chain recombines TRBV5-1 with TRBJ2-1; TRBD2 agrees at 7 bases. There are 16 residues in the CDR3. J gave up 0 bases and V 1 base, and 4 bases lay outside the gene matches. Germline V gives CDR1 SGHRS, CDR2 YFSETQ. The CDR3 sequence: CASSLQRGYSYNEQFF. CDR3 nucleotides: TGCGCCAGCAGCTTGCAGCGGGGATACTCCTACAATGAGCAGTTCTTC.

CDR3 sequence: CASSPHVGSGYEQYF. The CDR3 region has the DNA TGTGCCAGCAGTCCCCATGTCGGGAGTGGGTACGAGCAGTACTTC. The chain uses TRBV5-5 and TRBJ2-7; TRBD2 might be the D (6 bases). Between the trimmed V and J ends, which lost 5 bases and 4 bases, there was a span of 19 bases. Germline V gene sequence: CDR1 SGHKS, CDR2 YYEKEE (reference sequence). The CDR3 has 15 residues.

This clone has more than one count but fewer than ten. V gene TRBV5-1 combines with J gene TRBJ1-5; D gene unclear. The CDR3 loop spans 13 amino acids. The germline V gene encodes CDR1 SGHRS and CDR2 YFSETQ. V lost 0 bases and J 1 base, leaving 2 bases between the germline ends. CDR3: CASSLGSNQPQHF. The DNA of the CDR3 is TGCGCCAGCAGCTTGGGCAGCAATCAGCCCCAGCATTTT.

This clone was recorded once. The chain's CDR3 is CASSYTRGRWTEAFF. The CDR3 nucleotides are TGTGCCAGCAGTTATACCAGGGGGCGGTGGACTGAAGCTTTCTTT. The chain links TRBV28 to TRBJ1-1; TRBD1 matches at 8 bases. From germline, CDR1 is MDHEN and CDR2 SYDVKM. The CDR3 totals 15 residues. With 4 bases clipped from V and 5 bases from J, the junction kept 9 bases outside the gene matches.